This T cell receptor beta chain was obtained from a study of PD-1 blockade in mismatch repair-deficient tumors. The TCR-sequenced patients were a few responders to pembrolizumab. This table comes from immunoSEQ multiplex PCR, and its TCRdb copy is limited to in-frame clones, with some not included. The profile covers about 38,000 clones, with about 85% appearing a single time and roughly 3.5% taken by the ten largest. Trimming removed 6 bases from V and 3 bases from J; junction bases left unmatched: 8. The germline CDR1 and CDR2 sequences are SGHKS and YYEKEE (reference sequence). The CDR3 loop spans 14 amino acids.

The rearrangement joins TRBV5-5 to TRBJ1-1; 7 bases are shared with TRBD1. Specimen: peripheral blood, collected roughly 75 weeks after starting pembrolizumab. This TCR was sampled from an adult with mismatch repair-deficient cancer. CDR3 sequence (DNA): TGTGCCAGCAAATTGACAGGGATGGACACTGAAGCTTTCTTT. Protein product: CASKLTGMDTEAFF.